The entry that follows covers one TCR beta chain sequence. Its antigen remains unidentified. This sample was included in a study of response to subunit inactivated influenza vaccine. Trimming removed 6 bases at V and 3 bases at J, with 32 bases between. The V gene's germline CDR1 is KGHSH and CDR2 LQKENI. The CDR3 loop spans 20 amino acids. Each CDR3 protein is one row after TCRdb ran MiXCR on the RT-PCR reads. This table holds 650,000 to 700,000 distinct CDR3 sequences, around a sixth found once. Points from the study as a whole: A suggestion made by the authors is that each seasonal influenza vaccination recruits few new T cells.

The TCR originated in a man in his forties or fifties who received an inactivated influenza vaccine. The rearrangement links TRBV18 to TRBJ2-5; D tentatively reads TRBD1 or TRBD2 (5 bases each). Source: PBMCs from blood, taken 11 to 12 days after vaccination. The CDR3 nucleotides are TGTGCCAGCTCTTTGGCCCCTTTTCGGACCGGGACGGATATTAAAGAGACCCAGTACTTC. Translated, it gives CASSLAPFRTGTDIKETQYF.